This paragraph reports one T cell receptor (beta chain). Its antigen is undetermined. The trim removed 4 bases at V and 6 bases at J, leaving 2 bases unmatched. The CDR3 spans 12 residues. Germline V gene sequence: CDR1 SEHNR, CDR2 FQNEAQ (reference sequence). TCRdb re-called the 5' RACE reads through MiXCR, storing one row per CDR3 protein. Of hundreds of thousands of distinct CDR3 sequences detected, about 20% appear once; the ten largest clones hold 10% to 15%. This sample stems from a study of identical twins. Study outcomes and limitations: Monozygotic twins shared more out-of-frame TCR alpha than recombination models predicted.

This sample also appeared in a second study, on T cells expressing NK-cell markers.

This receptor was obtained from a woman aged 18-29 years in good health. The rearrangement links TRBV7-9 to TRBJ1-1, with TRBD1 matching 7 bases. Sequenced sample: PBMCs. CDR3 sequence reads: CASSWDSSEAFF. CDR3 nucleotides: TGTGCCAGCAGCTGGGACAGTTCTGAAGCTTTCTTT.